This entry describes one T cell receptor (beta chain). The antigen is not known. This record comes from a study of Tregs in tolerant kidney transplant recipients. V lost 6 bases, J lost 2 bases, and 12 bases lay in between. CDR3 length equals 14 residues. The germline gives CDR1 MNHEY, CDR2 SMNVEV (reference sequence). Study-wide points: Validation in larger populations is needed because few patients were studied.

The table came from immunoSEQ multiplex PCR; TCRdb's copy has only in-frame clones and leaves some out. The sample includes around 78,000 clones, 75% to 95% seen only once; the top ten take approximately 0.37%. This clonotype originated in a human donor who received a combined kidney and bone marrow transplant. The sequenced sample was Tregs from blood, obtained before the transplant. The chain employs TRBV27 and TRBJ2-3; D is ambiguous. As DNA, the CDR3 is TGTGCCAGCAGGAGGAACAGCCTCACAGATACGCAGTATTTT. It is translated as CASRRNSLTDTQYF.